This is a list of T cell receptor beta chains from one sample in a study of blood T cell repertoires in COVID-19. This table comes from immunoSEQ multiplex PCR, and its TCRdb copy is limited to in-frame clones, with some not included. The data hold approximately 150,000 clones, with around 84% observed a single time. Specimen: PBMCs or T cells enriched from blood (not recorded which). These receptors all come from a man in his fifties who had recovered from COVID-19. The CDR3 runs from the conserved cysteine through the conserved F or W. The D gene is left open where the match is weak. Not every row has a clone size; where given, it reads once, few, many or a size class.

clone_size,d_call,j_call,v_call,cdr3_nt,cdr3_aa
NA,NA,TRBJ1-4,TRBV5-1,TGCGCCAGCAGCTTGGCCCCCGGGGGTACGAGTGAAAAACTGTTTTTT,CASSLAPGGTSEKLFF
NA,NA,TRBJ1-4,TRBV5-6,TGTGCCAGCAGCTTGGGAGGCCAGCGTAATGAAAAACTGTTTTTT,CASSLGGQRNEKLFF
NA,TRBD1,TRBJ2-1,TRBV4-1,TGCGCCAGCAGCCGCGGACAGGGCTCCTACAATGAGCAGTTCTTC,CASSRGQGSYNEQFF
NA,NA,TRBJ1-5,TRBV7-9,TGTGCCAGCAGCTTAGGGTGGGGGGATAAGCCCCAGCATTTT,CASSLGWGDKPQHF
NA,TRBD2,TRBJ2-1,TRBV3-1/TRBV3-2,TGTGCCAGCAGCGGGACTAGCGGGCACAATGAGCAGTTCTTC,CASSGTSGHNEQFF
NA,NA,TRBJ2-2,TRBV2,TGTGCCAGCAGTGAGGCCAGATCGAACACCGGGGAGCTGTTTTTT,CASSEARSNTGELFF
NA,NA,TRBJ1-4,TRBV18,TGTGCCAGCTCAGCAATCAGTCGGGGAGCTAATGAAAAACTGTTTTTT,CASSAISRGANEKLFF
NA,NA,TRBJ1-3,TRBV14,TGTGCCAGCAGCCAAGAGATTTGGAGGCCCGGAAACACCATATATTTT,CASSQEIWRPGNTIYF
NA,TRBD1,TRBJ1-1,TRBV2,TGTGCCAGCAGTGTACTACAGGGGGACACTGAAGCTTTCTTT,CASSVLQGDTEAFF
once,NA,TRBJ1-1,TRBV28,TGTGCCAGCAGTTTATTCCAGGGTCGAACTTTCTTT,CASSLFQGRTFF
NA,TRBD1,TRBJ1-4,TRBV30,TGTGCCTGGAGTCCGACAGGGAGGCATGAAAAACTGTTTTTT,CAWSPTGRHEKLFF
NA,NA,TRBJ1-1,TRBV5-6,TGTGCCAGCAGCCGACAGAGTAACACTGAAGCTTTCTTT,CASSRQSNTEAFF
once,NA,TRBJ2-5,TRBV21-1,TGTGCCAGCAGCAAAGGGCGACGAGGAGCTGAACCTCAAGAGACCCAGTACTTC,CASSKGRRGAEPQETQYF
once,NA,TRBJ2-1,TRBV6-5,TGTGCCAGCAGTTGGCCACAGGGAAGGGACAATGAGCAGTTCTTC,CASSWPQGRDNEQFF
NA,NA,TRBJ2-5,TRBV18,TGTGCCAGCTCACTAGGAGGTCACCAAGAGACCCAGTACTTC,CASSLGGHQETQYF
NA,TRBD1,TRBJ2-1,TRBV6-4,TGTGCCAGCAGACCCGACAGGGGGCATAACAATGAGCAGTTCTTC,CASRPDRGHNNEQFF
NA,TRBD1,TRBJ1-5,TRBV7-9,TGTGCCAGCAGCACTGGGACAGGGGGTCCCTCCAATCAGCCCCAGCATTTT,CASSTGTGGPSNQPQHF
NA,NA,TRBJ1-5,TRBV29-1,TGCAGCGTTGAAGAAGGAGGACTGGGTCAGCCCCAGCATTTT,CSVEEGGLGQPQHF
NA,TRBD1,TRBJ2-7,TRBV4-1,TGCGCCAGCAGCCAAGTTGACAGGGGAGACTACGAGCAGTACTTC,CASSQVDRGDYEQYF
NA,NA,TRBJ2-7,TRBV6-5,TGTGCCAGCACCAGTCTCTACGAGCAGTACTTC,CASTSLYEQYF
NA,NA,TRBJ2-7,TRBV6-5,TGTGCCAGCAGTTACAGGGGAGGGGGCGAGCAGTACTTC,CASSYRGGGEQYF
NA,NA,TRBJ2-7,TRBV11-3,TGTGCCAGCAGCGCGGGACCACCGATCTCCTACGAGCAGTACTTC,CASSAGPPISYEQYF
NA,TRBD1,TRBJ2-2,TRBV15,TGTGCCACCAGCAGAGGATGGGGGGGACAGGGGATCACCGGGGAGCTGTTTTTT,CATSRGWGGQGITGELFF
NA,NA,TRBJ1-2,TRBV9,TGTGCCAGCAGCGTAGTAAAGGAGAGCTATGGCTACACCTTC,CASSVVKESYGYTF
NA,TRBD1,TRBJ1-5,TRBV6-1,TGTGCCAGCAGTGAAGTAGGGACAGGGCACCAGCCCCAGCATTTT,CASSEVGTGHQPQHF
NA,TRBD1,TRBJ2-5,TRBV5-1,TGCGCCAGCAGCTCCGGACAGGGCCGGGAGACCCAGTACTTC,CASSSGQGRETQYF
NA,TRBD2,TRBJ2-7,TRBV18,TGTGCCAGCTCGCGAGGGAGGGACCACGAGCAGTACTTC,CASSRGRDHEQYF
NA,NA,TRBJ2-5,TRBV28,TGTGCCAGCAGTTCCGGACTACAGGGGCCAAGAGAGACCCAGTACTTC,CASSSGLQGPRETQYF
NA,NA,TRBJ1-4,TRBV27,TGTGCCAGCAGGCGGGAGGTTGGGCATGAAAAACTGTTTTTT,CASRREVGHEKLFF
NA,NA,TRBJ1-1,TRBV7-8,TGTGCCAGCAGCCCCCCGCGGGTAAGCACTGAAGCTTTCTTT,CASSPPRVSTEAFF
NA,TRBD1,TRBJ2-5,TRBV5-6,TGTGCCAGCAGCCCTGACAGGGTTGAAGAGACCCAGTACTTC,CASSPDRVEETQYF
once,NA,TRBJ2-7,TRBV24-1,TGTGCCACCAGTGATTCCAGGACTACCTACGAGCAGTACTTC,CATSDSRTTYEQYF
NA,TRBD1,TRBJ1-2,TRBV6-5,TGTGCCAGCAGTTCCGGGACAGAATATGGCTACACCTTC,CASSSGTEYGYTF
NA,TRBD1,TRBJ1-3,TRBV5-4,TGTGCCAGCAGCTGGGGGGACAGGAGCTCTGGAAACACCATATATTTT,CASSWGDRSSGNTIYF
once,TRBD1,TRBJ1-1,TRBV2,TGTGCCAGCAGTCCACAGGGGACTGAAGCTTTCTTT,CASSPQGTEAFF
NA,TRBD1,TRBJ1-2,TRBV9,TGTGCCAGCAGCAACAGGGGAGGCGGTAATGGCTACACCTTC,CASSNRGGGNGYTF
NA,NA,TRBJ1-6,TRBV30,TGTGCCTGGAGTGTACCCGGGTCACCCCTCCACTTT,CAWSVPGSPLHF
NA,TRBD2,TRBJ2-1,TRBV6-6,TGTGCCAGCAGTCGGACTAGCGGGGGGGTAGATGAGCAGTTCTTC,CASSRTSGGVDEQFF
NA,NA,TRBJ2-5,TRBV7-2,TGTGCCAGCAGCTTAGGGCCTTCAACAGAGACCCAGTACTTC,CASSLGPSTETQYF
once,NA,TRBJ1-1,TRBV25-1,TGTGCCAGCAGTGAATCTATAGCCTCGAACACTGAAGCTTTCTTT,CASSESIASNTEAFF
NA,NA,TRBJ1-5,TRBV19,TGTGCCAGTAGGCCCGACAGCCAGTATAGCAATCAGCCCCAGCATTTT,CASRPDSQYSNQPQHF
NA,NA,TRBJ1-6,TRBV3-1/TRBV3-2,TGTGCCAGCAGCCAAGAACAGGGTGGCAATTCACCCCTCCACTTT,CASSQEQGGNSPLHF